These 20 T cell receptor beta chains came from one sample sequenced in a study of T cells in women clearing cervical HPV infection. Sequenced by immunoSEQ multiplex PCR; TCRdb stores in-frame clones only, minus some. The sample has tens of thousands of clones. The sample taken for sequencing was blood buffy coat. The source of these receptors is a woman aged 18-70 years with a cervical HPV16 infection that either progressed to CIN3+ or cleared (not recorded which).

As to this clone: The read gets to within 3 residues of the CDR3 end, and the germline J gene fills in the rest. The gene calls are TRBV7-2 and TRBJ2-7; D is possibly TRBD1 (6 bases). Germline V gives CDR1 SGHTA, CDR2 FQGNSA. Trimming cost V 1 base and J 1 base, with 8 bases left between them. The CDR3 runs to 14 residues. This chain's CDR3 is CASSLDRGSYEQYF. CDR3 DNA, as far as it was read: TGTGCCAGCAGCTTAGATAGGGGGTCCTACGAG.

As concerns this clone: Read coverage stops 3 residues before the CDR3 terminus; the germline J gene supplies the remainder. The chain is built from TRBV7-9 and TRBJ1-4; D is unresolved. CDR3 size: 15 residues. The V gene's germline CDR1 is SEHNR and CDR2 FQNEAQ (reference sequence). Trimming pared 2 bases from V and 4 bases from J, leaving 11 bases between. CDR3 sequence: CASSLRPSGNEKLFF. CDR3 DNA, as far as it was read: TGTGCCAGCAGCTTAAGGCCGTCGGGTAATGAAAAA.

Incomplete CDR3 DNA: TGCGCCAGCAGCCCCACAGGGCCCGATGGC. Its translation: CASSPTGPDG. The CDR3, in full, reads CASSPTGPDGYTF. This chain joins TRBV5-1 and TRBJ1-2; tentatively, D is TRBD1 (6 bases). Coverage ceases 3 residues before the CDR3 finishes, and the germline J gene fills in the end. Germline assignment: CDR1 SGHRS and CDR2 YFSETQ. This CDR3 is built from 13 residues. V was cut by 4 bases and J by 6 bases, with 13 bases left in between.

For this clone: The read is 3 residues too short to cover the CDR3 end, so that end is filled in from the germline J gene. The rearrangement links TRBV20-1 to TRBJ2-1; 8 bases match TRBD2. Germline CDR1 and CDR2: DFQATT and SNEGSKA (reference sequence). This CDR3 comprises 15 residues. V dropped 0 bases and J dropped 6; count of bases not matched to a gene: 7. The CDR3 spells CSARDPSGSFNEQFF. The sequenced part of the CDR3 DNA is TGCAGTGCTAGAGATCCCAGCGGGAGTTTCAATGAG.

A note on this clone: The CDR3 end is not reached by the read, which stops 3 residues before it; the germline J gene fills it in. This chain joins TRBV28 and TRBJ1-4; no clear D. From germline, CDR1 is MDHEN and CDR2 SYDVKM. Trimming stripped 6 bases from V and 5 bases from J, with 13 bases between. The CDR3 loop spans 14 amino acids. This chain's CDR3 is CASREPGWNEKLFF. The DNA read from the CDR3 is TGTGCCAGCAGGGAGCCGGGGTGGAATGAAAAA.

Note on this clone: The read comes to an end 3 residues before the CDR3 does, leaving the germline J gene to fill in the end. This chain joins TRBV20-1 and TRBJ1-5; D is ambiguous. CDR3 size: 15 residues. The germline CDR1 and CDR2 sequences are DFQATT and SNEGSKA (reference sequence). V gave up 1 base and J gave up 6 bases, with 16 bases separating them. Partial CDR3 DNA: TGCAGTGCTAGAGGAATGTCGGGGTTGGGTCAGCCC. Protein sequence: CSARGMSGLGQP. The whole CDR3 sequence reads CSARGMSGLGQPQHF.

To note about this clone: From the germline J gene comes the end of the CDR3, since the read stops 3 residues before it. The V and J genes are TRBV19 and TRBJ2-1; 8 bases match TRBD2. V was clipped by 7 bases and J by 4 bases; unmatched bases: 6. There are 14 residues in the CDR3. Germline V gives CDR1 LNHDA, CDR2 SQIVND (reference sequence). CDR3 region: CASKAGGLYNEQFF. The DNA read from the CDR3 is TGTGCCAGTAAGGCGGGGGGACTTTACAATGAG.

On this clone itself: Sequencing ends 3 residues short of the CDR3 end; the germline J gene provides the rest. This chain links TRBV2 with TRBJ1-2, with D possibly matching TRBD1 (6 bases). Trimming pared 7 bases from V and 3 bases from J, leaving 12 bases between. Germline V gene sequence: CDR1 SNHLY, CDR2 FYNNEI. This CDR3 has 13 amino acids. CDR3 DNA, as far as it was read: TGTGCCAGCACCCTGGGGACATACTATGGC. Translation: CASTLGTYYG. In full, the CDR3 reads CASTLGTYYGYTF.

On this clone: The CDR3 end lies 3 residues beyond the end of the read and is filled in from the germline J gene. J is TRBJ1-1 and V is TRBV28, with TRBD1 as a possible D gene (6 bases). V was shortened by 5 bases and J by 2 bases, with 12 bases between the two germline ends. The CDR3 is 14 residues long. From germline, CDR1 is MDHEN and CDR2 SYDVKM. CDR3 sequence reads: CASSVLQGNTEAFF. The covered CDR3 bases are TGTGCCAGCAGTGTTCTACAGGGAAACACTGAA.

Concerning this clone itself: Sequencing ends 3 residues short of the CDR3 end; the germline J gene provides the rest. The chain combines TRBV7-6 with TRBJ2-7; D possibly corresponds to TRBD2 (6 bases). Trimming pared 1 base from V and 3 bases from J, leaving 13 bases between. This CDR3 comprises 15 residues. Germline V gives CDR1 SGHVS, CDR2 FNYEAQ. The sequenced part of the CDR3 DNA is TGTGCCAGCAGCTTAGTAGGCGGGAAAGACTACGAG. This sequence encodes CASSLVGGKDYE. The entire CDR3 reads CASSLVGGKDYEQYF.

With respect to this clone: The read finishes 3 residues shy of the CDR3 end, and the germline J gene is used to complete it. The chain couples TRBV2 to TRBJ1-2; D not resolved. This CDR3 comprises 14 residues. The V end lost 2 bases, the J end lost 2 bases, and 9 bases lay between the germline ends. The germline V gene has CDR1 SNHLY and CDR2 FYNNEI. The CDR3 DNA, read in part, is TGTGCCAGCAGTGAATCTGGACTAAACTATGGC. Its translation: CASSESGLNYG. The entire CDR3 reads CASSESGLNYGYTF.

A note on this clone: Sequencing ends 3 residues short of the CDR3 end; the germline J gene provides the rest. The chain joins TRBV7-9 to TRBJ1-1; maybe TRBD1 (5 bases). V was cut by 5 bases and J by 4 bases, with 11 bases left in between. The CDR3 sequence is 13 residues long. Germline V CDR1 and CDR2: SEHNR, FQNEAQ (reference sequence). The sequenced CDR3 bases are TGTGCCAGCAGCCCGACAGTAATCACTGAA. It specifies CASSPTVITE. The whole CDR3 region reads CASSPTVITEAFF. Full variable domain (remainder filled in from reference TRBV7-9 and TRBJ1-1): DTGVSQNPRHKITKRGQNVTFRCDPISEHNRLYWYRQTLGQGPEFLTYFQNEAQLEKSRLLSDRFSAERPKGSFSTLEIQRTEQGDSAMYLCASSPTVITEAFFGQGTRLTVV.

Turning to this clone: The read falls 3 residues short of the CDR3 end, and the missing part is taken from the germline J gene. The chain carries TRBV20-1 and TRBJ2-6; a weak D match, TRBD2 (7 bases). In germline, CDR1 is DFQATT, CDR2 SNEGSKA (reference sequence). The CDR3 has 13 residues. The CDR3 DNA, read in part, is TGCAGTGCTAGAGATTTTGCGGGGGCTCTC. It encodes CSARDFAGAL. From start to end, the CDR3 is CSARDFAGALLTF.

As for this clone: The CDR3 end falls 3 residues outside the read, so it is completed with the germline J gene. The same CDR3 can be traced to other DNA sequences in this sample. The chain has TRBV19 and TRBJ2-3, with D uncertain. Germline lookup yields CDR1 LNHDA and CDR2 SQIVND (reference sequence). This CDR3 contains 12 residues. V lost 6 bases to trimming and J lost 5 bases, with 9 bases between them. The part of the CDR3 DNA that was read is TGTGCCAGTAGGCTTAGTGGAGATACG. Translating it yields CASRLSGDT. Given in full, the CDR3 is CASRLSGDTQYF.

As concerns this clone: Coverage ceases 3 residues before the CDR3 finishes, and the germline J gene fills in the end. The genes are TRBV18 and TRBJ2-2, with D possibly being TRBD1 (5 bases). Germline CDR1 and CDR2: KGHSH and LQKENI. CDR3 size: 13 residues. V gave up 1 base and J gave up 6 bases, with 6 bases separating them. CDR3 DNA (partial): TGTGCCAGCTCACCACAGGGGTCCGGGGAG. This sequence encodes CASSPQGSGE. The whole CDR3 is CASSPQGSGELFF.

Concerning this clone itself: The read ends 3 residues before the CDR3 terminus; that terminus is restored from the germline J gene. This chain joins TRBV28 and TRBJ2-3, with a weak D call TRBD2 (5 bases). Trimming shortened V by 2 bases and J by 0 bases, and 9 bases separated the two germline ends. The CDR3 runs to 15 residues. Germline V gene sequence: CDR1 MDHEN, CDR2 SYDVKM. The DNA read from the CDR3 is TGTGCCAGCAGTTTAGGGCTAGCTAGCACAGATACG. It specifies CASSLGLASTDT. The whole CDR3 sequence is CASSLGLASTDTQYF.

Points on this clone: The CDR3 end lies 3 residues beyond the end of the read and is filled in from the germline J gene. The chain combines TRBV6-1 with TRBJ2-1, with 12 bases lining up with TRBD2. Germline V lookup: CDR1 MNHNS, CDR2 SASEGT. The CDR3 contains 15 residues. V lost 4 bases, J lost 9 bases, and 7 bases stayed unmatched. CDR3 residues: CASSAASGRAGEQFF. The covered CDR3 bases are TGTGCCAGCAGTGCTGCTAGCGGGAGGGCCGGTGAG.

For this clone: The read terminates 3 residues ahead of where the CDR3 ends, so the germline J gene completes it. This chain uses TRBV20-1 with TRBJ1-5; tentative D call: TRBD1 (6 bases). This CDR3 has 14 residues. The germline gives CDR1 DFQATT, CDR2 SNEGSKA (reference sequence). Trimming removed 4 bases at V and 4 bases at J, with 14 bases between. The sequenced part of the CDR3 DNA is TGCAGTGCTACGACAGGAGCCCTAAATCAGCCC. Its protein is CSATTGALNQP. From start to end, the CDR3 is CSATTGALNQPQHF.

With respect to this clone: The read terminates 3 residues before the CDR3 end, so the remaining end is supplied by the germline J gene. V gene TRBV19 combines with J gene TRBJ2-5, with TRBD1 as a possible D gene (5 bases). Trimming cost V 2 bases and J 5 bases, with 6 bases left between them. This CDR3 is built from 12 residues. Germline CDR1 LNHDA, CDR2 SQIVND (reference sequence). This chain's CDR3 is CASSIQGETQYF. The CDR3 DNA, read in part, is TGTGCCAGTAGTATACAGGGCGAGACC.

Concerning this clone: The read finishes 3 residues shy of the CDR3 end, and the germline J gene is used to complete it. This chain uses TRBV5-6 with TRBJ1-2; possible D gene TRBD1, 6 bases. The CDR3 consists of 15 residues. Per the germline V gene, CDR1 is SGHDT and CDR2 is YYEEEE. Trimming pared 0 bases from V and 0 bases from J, leaving 9 bases between. CDR3 bases read: TGTGCCAGCAGCTTGGTCAGGGGCACTAACTATGGC. It encodes CASSLVRGTNYG. The CDR3 as a whole reads CASSLVRGTNYGYTF.